This T cell receptor beta chain was obtained from a study of tissue T cells after allogeneic stem cell transplantation (dated by TCRdb to between 2021 and 2024). A note on the overall study: The study profiled TCR beta repertoires across many tissues from research autopsies of patients with and without GVHD, plus mouse models of GVHD. The human part of the study was a prospective observational study with no blinding and no randomization.

Here is what the overall study found, with its caveats: In both patients and mice, T cells from blood and spleen covered only a limited part of the TCR repertoire found in tissues. Sampling depth was acknowledged as a limitation, and the patient cohort was both small and clinically heterogeneous. Within patients, how anatomically similar tissues were was a major factor shaping TCR repertoire composition, regardless of disease or transplant status. Which tissue TCRs were alloreactive or antigen-specific was not determined in the study, and some of the clones might have been host cells that persisted. Only a few T cell clones appeared in more than one patient, yet motif-based clustering showed tissue-specific repertoire signatures that were shared between patients.

The protocol used for the library was the immunoSEQ multiplex PCR assay. Adaptive Biotechnologies performed the TCRbeta CDR3 sequencing at survey depth and reported CDR3 sequences, V/J genes, productive frequency and template counts. Amplification of TCR beta CDR3 regions was performed from genomic DNA rather than from RNA. Processing in the source paper ran as follows. Jensen-Shannon divergence was used to quantify pairwise repertoire overlap between tissues, with a value of 1 indicating complete divergence and a value of 0 indicating identical repertoires. Tissues were clustered by single-linkage agglomerative hierarchical clustering of pairwise JSD values and displayed as dendrograms. All patient samples were analyzed with GLIPH2 using simulation_depth 1000, kmer_min_depth 3 and cdr3_length_cutoff 8, and only groups containing more than two unique CDR3s were kept. In a standardized tissue-overlap score, Jaccard GLIPH-group overlap across patients was extrapolated to a standard repertoire size of 1000 clones. Linear mixed-effect models, with tissue included as a fixed effect and individual included as a random effect, were used to assess associations of diversity with clinical or experimental variables. As stored in TCRdb, this immuneACCESS dataset retains in-frame rearrangements with V and J assigned. A fraction of the clones does not appear; measured against another copy, unresolved V genes explain less than half of the discrepancy, and the remainder lacks a known reason. V and J calls and clone size are those listed in that table; D and trimming were worked out from the DNA. The sample yields around 2,300 clones; 45% to 60% were counted once. Around 37% of the sample is in the top ten clones.

As encoded in the germline V gene (reference sequence), CDR1 is NSQYPW while CDR2 is LRSPGD. The V and J ends are trimmed by 1 base and 0 bases, leaving 4 bases between them. Spanning cysteine to phenylalanine, the CDR3 consists of 14 amino acids. Of the CDR3's DNA, 39 bases were read; they are in frame from base 1. This clone was seen a handful of times. Which antigen it targets is not known. Mouse gene names and germline sequences are the ones reported for this receptor. Read data end 1 residue before the CDR3 end; the end is taken from the germline J gene. The time point label, as the study defines it: mouse harvest day 14 after allogeneic transplant. Each mouse graft consisted of 10^7 T-cell-depleted bone marrow cells plus 10^6 splenic CD5+ T cells and was given by tail vein injection. To model GVHD in mice, a major MHC-mismatch B6 (H2b) into BALB/c (H2d) model was used, and tissues were profiled at day 7 or 14. Mouse tissues and retro-orbital blood were harvested on day 7 or 14 post-transplant using separate sterile tools per animal; livers were flushed beforehand. Before genomic DNA isolation with the DNeasy Blood & Tissue Kit, mouse tissues were minced with razor blades in buffered saline.

Input material: lymph node tissue. This receptor was identified in a female BALB/c mouse given C57BL/6 T cells with graft-versus-host disease after an allogeneic hematopoietic cell transplant. This chain joins TRBV1 to TRBJ1-3, with no D gene named confidently. The CDR3 has the sequence CTCSAVNSGNTLYF. CDR3 bases read: TGCACCTGCAGTGCAGTCAATTCTGGAAATACGCTCTAT.